This paragraph covers one T cell receptor (beta chain) sequence. What it recognizes is unknown. V was shortened by 6 bases and J by 0 bases, with 13 bases between the two germline ends. CDR3 length equals 14 residues. In germline, CDR1 is SQVTM, CDR2 ANQGSEA. These data are taken from a study of T cell responses to AZD1222 COVID-19 vaccine. Study information: Second-dose timings of about 4 or about 12 weeks were pooled.

Study outcomes and limitations: Dominant CD4 TCR responses targeted spike regions 160-218 and 743-854. Most donors were white British and more were female, and clonal diversity was possibly underestimated. Repertoire sampling was restricted to post-peak T cell response timepoints.

Data came from immunoSEQ multiplex PCR; TCRdb stores just in-frame clones and leaves some out. The repertoire has about 120,000 clones, 87% of them found once; the top ten carry 12%. The chain uses TRBV29-1 and TRBJ2-3, with D perhaps matching TRBD1 (7 bases). The sample consisted of peripheral blood, taken on day 0 of AZD1222 vaccination. The sequence came from an adult in good health. DNA of the CDR3: TGCAGCGTCGCGGGACAGAAAAGCACAGATACGCAGTATTTT. The encoded protein is CSVAGQKSTDTQYF.